The 23 T cell receptor beta chains in this list originate from one sample, sequenced in a study of molecular identifiers for immune sequencing clone quantification. Using its own MiXCR run on the PCR reads, TCRdb lists one record per CDR3 protein. The sample lists under 100,000 distinct CDR3 sequences; roughly 25% were seen once. The sample comprised naive CD8+ T cells from blood, with Jurkat cell RNA spiked in. As to subset: FACS-sorted CD8+CD4-CCR7+CD45RA+ naive T cells. The receptor set was obtained from a human donor in good health. Some libraries in this study had Jurkat cell RNA spiked in.

This clonotype was seen many times. This chain uses TRBV6-6 with TRBJ2-3, with D perhaps matching TRBD1 (6 bases). CDR1 is MNHNY and CDR2 is SVGAGI in the germline V gene (reference sequence). Trimming removed 2 bases from V and 4 bases from J, with 16 bases in between. The length of the CDR3 is 16 residues. In nucleotides, the CDR3 is TGTGCCAGCAGTTACGAGCTACAGGGTCGGGCAGATACGCAGTATTTT. Translated, it gives CASSYELQGRADTQYF.

To note about this clonotype: This may be a read error: a much more frequent sequence differs by one nucleotide. This sequence joins TRBV4-3 and TRBJ1-5, with TRBD1 matching over 7 bases. The CDR3 loop spans 15 amino acids. In germline, CDR1 is LGHNA, CDR2 YSLEER. DNA of the CDR3: TGCGCCAGCGGCCAAGCTAGGGACAGCTTTCAGCCCCAGCATTTT. Translating it yields CASGQARDSFQPQHF.

The sample holds a few counts of this clonotype. The rearrangement joins TRBV27 to TRBJ2-3; the match to TRBD2 covers 7 bases. V shed 5 bases, J shed 2 bases, and the junction held 7 bases outside the gene matches. The CDR3 contains 15 residues. Germline V gives CDR1 MNHEY, CDR2 SMNVEV (reference sequence). CDR3 in DNA: TGTGCCAGCAGTCTTCCTAGCGGTTCCACAGATACGCAGTATTTT. Translation: CASSLPSGSTDTQYF.

This clonotype was counted at least ten times. The rearrangement links TRBV29-1 to TRBJ1-1; D ambiguous. Germline V gene data show CDR1 as SQVTM and CDR2 as ANQGSEA. The CDR3 extends over 12 amino acids. V gave up 6 bases and J gave up 2 bases, with 10 bases separating them. Written as DNA, the CDR3 is TGCAGCGTCGAACTGGGAAACACTGAAGCTTTCTTT. It specifies CSVELGNTEAFF.

V gene TRBV27 combines with J gene TRBJ2-3; TRBD2 matches 10 bases. From germline, CDR1 is MNHEY and CDR2 SMNVEV (reference sequence). V lost 5 bases to trimming and J lost 7 bases; unmatched junction nucleotides: 9. This CDR3 contains 15 residues. CDR3 amino acids: CASSILAGFLHTQYF. For the CDR3, the DNA is TGTGCCAGCAGTATACTAGCGGGGTTCCTCCATACGCAGTATTTT.

This clonotype came up many times. The chain is built from TRBV25-1 and TRBJ2-7; D is unresolved. Trimming left V 6 bases short and J 4 bases short, with 13 bases between. CDR3 length: 13 residues. The germline V gene has CDR1 MGHDK and CDR2 SYGVNS. CDR3 sequence (DNA): TGTGCCAGCAGCCACCGGGTATTGTACGAGCAGTACTTC. Its translation is CASSHRVLYEQYF.

There are many counts of this clonotype. The rearrangement uses TRBV24-1 and TRBJ2-2, with 9 bases aligning to TRBD1. The germline CDR1 and CDR2 sequences are KGHDR and SFDVKD. The V gene end was trimmed by 4 bases and the J gene end by 5 bases; junction bases not matched to a gene: 10. This CDR3 has 17 residues. CDR3 in amino acids: CATSEPGTGSSTGELFF. In DNA, the CDR3 is TGTGCCACCAGTGAGCCGGGGACAGGGTCATCAACCGGGGAGCTGTTTTTT.

This sequence joins TRBV20-1 and TRBJ2-3; 9 bases line up with TRBD2. The length of the CDR3 is 19 residues. Germline V gene data show CDR1 as DFQATT and CDR2 as SNEGSKA (reference sequence). The junction had 19 bases not matched to a gene; V was cut back by 5 bases and J by 1 base. The CDR3 here is CSAWGGVAGALSGTDTQYF. DNA for the CDR3: TGCAGTGCTTGGGGGGGGGTAGCGGGAGCGCTGTCGGGCACAGATACGCAGTATTTT.

The chain uses TRBV29-1 and TRBJ1-2; D is possibly TRBD1 (5 bases). The CDR3 loop spans 12 amino acids. The germline gives CDR1 SQVTM, CDR2 ANQGSEA. Trimming removed 0 bases at V and 8 bases at J, with 10 bases between. CDR3 in amino acids: CSVEDRQGGYTF. Here the CDR3 DNA reads TGCAGCGTTGAAGATCGCCAGGGAGGCTACACCTTC. The whole variable domain, remainder taken from reference TRBV29-1 and TRBJ1-2, is SAVISQKPSRDICQRGTSLTIQCQVDSQVTMMFWYRQQPGQSLTLIATANQGSEATYESGFVIDKFPISRPNLTFSTLTVSNMSPEDSSIYLCSVEDRQGGYTFGSGTRLTVV.

To note about this clonotype: The junction and the germline gene differ at one end; a read error may be behind it. The J gene is TRBJ2-7, the V gene TRBV11-2; perhaps D is TRBD1 or TRBD2 (5 bases each). The CDR3 runs to 15 residues. Germline loops: CDR1 SGHAT, CDR2 FQNNGV. DNA of the CDR3: TGTGCCAGCAGCCATTACCGGGACCAGCATTACGGGCAGTACTTC. Amino acids: CASSHYRDQHYGQYF. The complete variable domain, with remaining parts taken from reference TRBV11-2 and TRBJ2-7, reads EAGVAQSPRYKIIEKRQSVAFWCNPISGHATLYWYQQILGQGPKLLIQFQNNGVVDDSQLPKDRFSAERLKGVDSTLKIQPAKLEDSAVYLCASSHYRDQHYGQYFGPGTRLTVT.

The sample holds many counts of this clonotype. V gene TRBV6-6 combines with J gene TRBJ1-5; 8 nucleotides match TRBD1. The junction had 10 bases not matched to a gene; V was cut back by 7 bases and J by 2 bases. The CDR3 contains 16 residues. Germline V gene lookup returns CDR1 MNHNY and CDR2 SVGAGI (reference sequence). The CDR3 here is CASIQGAGTGNQPQHF. In nucleotides, the CDR3 is TGTGCCAGCATCCAGGGGGCGGGTACGGGCAATCAGCCCCAGCATTTT.

In this sample, this clonotype turned up many times. The CDR3 is CASSLDRTSGSKDTQYF. The CDR3 coding sequence is TGCGCCAGCAGCTTGGATAGGACTAGCGGCTCAAAAGATACGCAGTATTTT. This chain joins TRBV5-1 and TRBJ2-3; 10 nucleotides line up with TRBD2. CDR1 is SGHRS, CDR2 YFSETQ, per germline. The CDR3 runs 17 residues. The J segment lost 5 bases and the V segment lost 0 bases, leaving 9 bases of the junction unmatched.

This clonotype showed up many times. The V gene is TRBV9, the J gene TRBJ2-3; D gene unclear. Trimming stripped 0 bases from V and 2 bases from J, with 7 bases between. There are 14 residues in the CDR3. CDR1 and CDR2 from the germline V gene are SGDLS and YYNGEE. CDR3 protein: CASSVGSDTDTQYF. The CDR3 nucleotides are TGTGCCAGCAGCGTAGGGTCAGACACAGATACGCAGTATTTT.

This clonotype was observed a handful of times. V is TRBV20-1 and J is TRBJ2-1; 10 nucleotides line up with TRBD2. The CDR3 has 15 residues. Germline lookup yields CDR1 DFQATT and CDR2 SNEGSKA (reference sequence). Germline trimming cut 6 bases from V and 0 bases from J; bases unmatched to any gene: 5. CDR3 DNA: TGCAGTGCCGGGACTAGCGCGATCTCCTACAATGAGCAGTTCTTC. Amino acid sequence: CSAGTSAISYNEQFF.

This clonotype has just a few counts. The gene calls are TRBV19 and TRBJ2-1; 8 bases are shared with TRBD1. Germline trimming cut 7 bases from V and 3 bases from J; bases unmatched to any gene: 8. In germline, CDR1 is LNHDA, CDR2 SQIVND (reference sequence). The CDR3 totals 15 residues. CDR3 nucleotide sequence: TGTGCCAGTACCCCCAACAGGGGGGTCTACAATGAGCAGTTCTTC. It codes for CASTPNRGVYNEQFF.

The chain carries TRBV27 and TRBJ1-1; D is unresolved. This CDR3 comprises 13 residues. V gave up 6 bases and J gave up 2 bases, with 10 bases separating them. Per the germline V gene, CDR1 is MNHEY and CDR2 is SMNVEV (reference sequence). The CDR3 DNA is TGTGCCAGCAGCCCCCTCCCAAACACTGAAGCTTTCTTT. It translates to CASSPLPNTEAFF.

There are a few counts of this clonotype. The gene calls are TRBV27 and TRBJ2-1, with 10 bases aligning to TRBD2. Germline CDR1 reads MNHEY; CDR2 reads SMNVEV (reference sequence). This CDR3 is 16 amino acids long. Germline trimming cut 2 bases from V and 5 bases from J; bases unmatched to any gene: 6. The CDR3 coding sequence is TGTGCCAGCAGTTTAATGGCTAGCGGGGGAGACAATGAGCAGTTCTTC. Its translation: CASSLMASGGDNEQFF.

Comment on this clonotype: Lacking the conserved final phenylalanine or tryptophan, this CDR3 likely reflects a read error. The chain carries TRBV6-5 and TRBJ2-5; 7 bases align to TRBD2. Germline-derived CDR1 and CDR2 are MNHEY and SVGAGI. V was pared by 6 bases and J by 4 bases, with 11 bases of the junction left unmatched. This CDR3 contains 15 residues. CDR3 residues: CASSPEGGSPETQYS. The CDR3 bases are TGTGCCAGCAGCCCTGAGGGAGGGTCCCCAGAGACCCAGTACTCC.

This clonotype occurred a few times. The rearrangement uses TRBV4-1 and TRBJ2-3, with 10 bases aligning to TRBD2. The CDR3 runs 14 residues. The V and J ends lost 4 bases and 3 bases, in that order; junction bases with no gene match: 1. CDR1 and CDR2 from the germline V gene are MGHRA and YSYEKL. CDR3 sequence reads: CASSRTSGTDTQYF. Here the CDR3 DNA reads TGCGCCAGCAGCCGGACTAGCGGAACAGATACGCAGTATTTT.

The gene calls are TRBV11-1 and TRBJ2-4; the D gene is possibly TRBD1 (5 bases). Deletions cut 1 base from V and 3 bases from J, with 10 bases between. There are 15 residues in the CDR3. Germline V lookup: CDR1 SGHAT, CDR2 FQDESV (reference sequence). The CDR3 loop reads CASSLGQLGKNIQYF. The CDR3 coding sequence is TGTGCCAGCAGCTTAGGACAGCTAGGCAAAAACATTCAGTACTTC.

V gene TRBV9 combines with J gene TRBJ1-5; D call uncertain. The CDR3 length is 14 residues. The germline gives CDR1 SGDLS, CDR2 YYNGEE. Trimming cost V 0 bases and J 9 bases, with 13 bases left between them. This chain's CDR3 is CASSVGLDRWPQHF. CDR3 sequence (DNA): TGTGCCAGCAGCGTAGGATTGGACCGATGGCCCCAGCATTTT. The whole variable domain, filled in from reference TRBV9 and TRBJ1-5, reads DSGVTQTPKHLITATGQRVTLRCSPRSGDLSVYWYQQSLDQGLQFLIQYYNGEERAKGNILERFSAQQFPDLHSELNLSSLELGDSALYFCASSVGLDRWPQHFGDGTRLSIL.

This clonotype was seen ten or more times. The chain combines TRBV7-9 with TRBJ1-1; possible D gene TRBD1, 6 bases. Trimming stripped 5 bases from V and 0 bases from J, with 10 bases between. Germline V lookup: CDR1 SEHNR, CDR2 FQNEAQ (reference sequence). This CDR3 is built from 14 residues. Here the CDR3 reads CASSRDTLNTEAFF. Written as DNA, the CDR3 is TGTGCCAGCAGCCGGGACACCCTGAACACTGAAGCTTTCTTT.

Turning to this clonotype: With a much larger clone just one base away, this may be a read error. This chain connects TRBV6-2 or TRBV6-3 to TRBJ2-3; 8 bases match TRBD2. The V segment lost 2 bases and the J segment 6 bases; nucleotides outside the gene matches: 10. The length of the CDR3 is 16 residues. The germline V gene encodes CDR1 MNHEY and CDR2 SVGEGT. The CDR3 here is CASSYKRGTPGDTQYF. The CDR3 DNA reads TGTGCCAGCAGTTACAAGCGGGGGACCCCCGGGGATACGCAGTATTTT.